This T cell receptor (beta chain) was obtained from a study of CXCR3-negative and CXCR3-positive naive CD8 T cells. Broader study findings: Greater hydrophobicity was found in TRB CDR3s of CXCR3-positive naive cells than of CXCR3-negative naive cells. Each naive subset displayed comparably high diversity, whereas memory CD8+ cells displayed much lower diversity.

The TRB cDNA libraries were prepared by 5' RACE with UMI labels. Each CDR3 protein gets one entry in TCRdb, which reprocessed the 5' RACE reads and gives no DNA. Its table records tens of thousands of distinct CDR3 sequences. A note on this clonotype: Its antigen is not known.

The CDR3 consists of 14 residues. CDR1 and CDR2 from the germline V gene are SGHAT and FQNNGV. The sequenced sample consisted of naive CXCR3- CD8+ T cells from blood. Subset denoted: CD45RO-CCR7+CD27+CD95- naive CD8+ T cells lacking CXCR3 (TNR3-). The source of this sequence is a human donor in good health. Some clones in this sample may be carry-over from other donors' samples. This chain joins TRBV11-2 and TRBJ2-1; checking the TCRdb D call of TRBD1 is not possible without DNA. CDR3 in amino acids: CASTPGGSYNEQFF. Based on the CDR3 plus reference TRBV11-2 and TRBJ2-1, the full variable domain is EAGVAQSPRYKIIEKRQSVAFWCNPISGHATLYWYQQILGQGPKLLIQFQNNGVVDDSQLPKDRFSAERLKGVDSTLKIQPAKLEDSAVYLCASTPGGSYNEQFFGPGTRLTVL.